Below, one T cell receptor (beta chain) is given with its context. These data belong to a study of cytomegalovirus exposure and HLA in healthy donors. This CDR3 is built from 15 residues. The primer mix had 60 Vbeta and 13 Jbeta primers. Libraries were prepared by immunoSEQ multiplex PCR; TCRdb keeps only in-frame clonotypes and omits some of them. This sample has 200,000 or so clones; 82% occur once, and the top ten carry around 6.3%. The specimen sequenced was PBMCs. This chain uses TRBV7-5 with TRBJ2-3; the table's D call, TRBD2, was not checked against the DNA. TRBV7-5 is shown as a pseudogene. The receptor was derived from a woman between 45 and 60 years old in good health and CMV-seropositive. The CDR3 protein is CVRSLGGGSTDTQYF. The CDR3 DNA sequence: TGTGTCAGAAGCTTAGGGGGGGGTAGCACAGATACGCAGTATTTT.